This TCR beta chain was captured in a study of T-cell reconstitution after alpha-beta-depleted transplantation in children. TCRbeta library construction was performed incorporating unique molecular identifiers. TCRdb reprocessed the PCR reads via MiXCR and lists one record per CDR3 protein. The table lists some 240,000 distinct CDR3 sequences, approximately 9.9% of them singletons. This clonotype was observed at least ten times. V was clipped by 3 bases and J by 1 base; unmatched bases: 3. The CDR3 contains 15 residues. The material sequenced was PBMCs from the stem cell graft donor, taken from the stem cell graft. This chain connects TRBV12-3 or TRBV12-4 to TRBJ2-3, with 8 bases identical to TRBD1. The sequence was obtained from a human donor who donated a stem cell graft to a child with SCID. The CDR3 is CASSFGQGRTDTQYF. The CDR3 DNA sequence: TGTGCCAGCAGTTTCGGACAGGGCCGCACAGATACGCAGTATTTT.